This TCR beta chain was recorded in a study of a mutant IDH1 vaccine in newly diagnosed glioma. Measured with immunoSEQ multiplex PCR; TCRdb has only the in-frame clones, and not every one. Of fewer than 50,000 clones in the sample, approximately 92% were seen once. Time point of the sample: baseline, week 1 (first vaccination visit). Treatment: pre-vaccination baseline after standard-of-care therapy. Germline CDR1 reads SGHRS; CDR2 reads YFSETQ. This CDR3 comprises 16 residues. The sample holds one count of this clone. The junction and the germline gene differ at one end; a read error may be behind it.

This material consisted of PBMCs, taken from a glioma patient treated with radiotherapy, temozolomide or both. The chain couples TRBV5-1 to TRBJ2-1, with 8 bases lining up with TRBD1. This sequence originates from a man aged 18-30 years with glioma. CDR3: CASTLGAGTGYNEQFF. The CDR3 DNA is TGCGCCAGCACCTTGGGGGCAGGGACAGGATACAATGAGCAGTTCTTC.